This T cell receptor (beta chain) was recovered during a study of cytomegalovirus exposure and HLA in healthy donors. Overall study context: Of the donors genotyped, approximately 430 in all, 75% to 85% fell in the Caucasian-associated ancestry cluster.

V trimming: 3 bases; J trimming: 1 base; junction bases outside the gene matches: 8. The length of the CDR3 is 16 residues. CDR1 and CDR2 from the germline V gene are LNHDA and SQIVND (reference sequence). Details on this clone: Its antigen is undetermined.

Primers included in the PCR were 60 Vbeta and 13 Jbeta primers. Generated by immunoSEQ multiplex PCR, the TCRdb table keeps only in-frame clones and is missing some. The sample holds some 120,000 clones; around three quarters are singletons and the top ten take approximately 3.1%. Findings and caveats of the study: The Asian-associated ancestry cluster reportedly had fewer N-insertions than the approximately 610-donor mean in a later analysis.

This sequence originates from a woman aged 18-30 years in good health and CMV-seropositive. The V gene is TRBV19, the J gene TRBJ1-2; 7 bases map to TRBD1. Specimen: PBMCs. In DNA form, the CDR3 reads TGTGCCAGTAGTATGCCCCGACAGGGAATTAACTATGGCTACACCTTC. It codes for CASSMPRQGINYGYTF.